This TCR beta chain derives from a study of early T cells in non-severe SARS-CoV-2 infection. Overall study findings and caveats: Using VDJdb, the matching emphasized anti-spike CD8 responses while missing private and CD4 specificities.

The table lists this clonotype with a few counts. Antigen specificity is unknown. Researchers tagged individual cDNA molecules with unique molecular identifiers. TCRdb processed the 5' RACE reads anew with MiXCR; each CDR3 protein has one entry. The sample contains around 98,000 distinct CDR3 sequences, roughly 9.6% of which appear only once. The CDR3 has 16 residues. The J segment lost 3 bases and the V segment lost 8 bases, leaving 10 bases of the junction unmatched. Germline CDR1 reads GTSNPN; CDR2 reads SVGIG (reference sequence). The receptor was isolated from an adult who was a healthcare worker with PCR-confirmed SARS-CoV-2 infection or an uninfected control (not recorded which). The sequenced sample consisted of whole blood. This chain links TRBV30 with TRBJ2-3; 14 bases are a match to TRBD2. CDR3 DNA sequence: TGTGCCGGAAGTACAGGGACTAGCGGGGGTACAGATACGCAGTATTTT. Translation: CAGSTGTSGGTDTQYF.